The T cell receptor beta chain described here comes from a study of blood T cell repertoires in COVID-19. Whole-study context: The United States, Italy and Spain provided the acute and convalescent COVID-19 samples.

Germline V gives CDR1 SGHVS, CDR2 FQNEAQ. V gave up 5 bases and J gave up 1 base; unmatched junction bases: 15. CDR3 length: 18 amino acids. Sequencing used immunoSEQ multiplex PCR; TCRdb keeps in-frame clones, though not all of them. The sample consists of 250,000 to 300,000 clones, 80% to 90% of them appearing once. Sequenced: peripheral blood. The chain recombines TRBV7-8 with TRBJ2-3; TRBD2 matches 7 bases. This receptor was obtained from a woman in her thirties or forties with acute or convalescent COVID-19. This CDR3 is CASSAGQRGYKGTDTQYF. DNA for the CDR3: TGTGCCAGCAGCGCGGGCCAGCGGGGATACAAAGGCACAGATACGCAGTATTTT.